This TCR beta chain stems from a study of regulatory T cells in long-lasting Graves disease. Researchers made TCR beta libraries by using iRepertoire HTBI primers and running Arm-PCR on CDR3 regions. Each CDR3 protein is one row after TCRdb ran MiXCR on the multiplex PCR reads. The table shows about 450,000 distinct CDR3 sequences, with 15% to 20% occurring only once. Time point noted: newly diagnosed GD, antithyroid drugs for less than 3 months. Extracted RNA from PBMCs served as the source of the TCR library. The CDR3 length is 13 residues. The germline V and J ends were trimmed by 7 bases and 2 bases, with 8 bases remaining between them. Germline V gene sequence: CDR1 SGHVS, CDR2 FQNEAQ. The same specimen was also included in a second study, on T cells in Graves' hyperthyroidism and ophthalmopathy.

The sample consisted of peripheral blood mononuclear cells (PBMCs), taken at new diagnosis, from a patient treated with antithyroid drugs. The receptor was isolated from a woman aged 25 to 39 with Graves disease. The chain couples TRBV7-8 to TRBJ1-4; D not certain. CDR3 sequence: CASKAGTNEKLFF. The CDR3 DNA is TGTGCCAGCAAGGCGGGGACTAATGAAAAACTGTTTTTT.